This T cell receptor (beta chain) stems from a study of blood T cell repertoires in COVID-19. Study-level information: COVID-19 samples, acute and convalescent, were from the United States, Italy and Spain.

Produced via immunoSEQ multiplex PCR; TCRdb's table is partial and in-frame only. This table has more than 70,000 clones, 86% appearing once. Germline V gene data show CDR1 as MNHEY and CDR2 as SMNVEV (reference sequence). The CDR3 runs to 14 residues. The J segment lost 8 bases and the V segment lost 7 bases, leaving 11 bases of the junction unmatched. Specimen: peripheral blood. The TCR originated in an elderly woman in a cohort sampled during active or convalescent COVID-19. V gene TRBV27 combines with J gene TRBJ1-1; the match to TRBD1 covers 9 bases. CDR3 residues: CASKQLGGTGEAFF. DNA for the CDR3: TGTGCCAGCAAGCAATTGGGGGGGACAGGGGAAGCTTTCTTT.